Listed here are 20 T cell receptor beta chains from one sample, sequenced in a study of T cells in Graves' hyperthyroidism and ophthalmopathy. Amplified TCR beta CDR3 regions derived from RNA transcripts. HTBI primers drove first-round RT-PCR of the TCR CDR3. TCRdb passed the multiplex PCR reads through MiXCR, listing each CDR3 protein once. There are approximately 520,000 distinct CDR3 sequences in the sample; around 20% occur only once, and 26% lies in the top ten. Sequenced material: blood. These receptors came from a young man with Graves' hyperthyroidism.

Many counts were recorded for this clonotype. The V call is TRBV12-3 or TRBV12-4, the J call TRBJ2-2; tentative D call: TRBD2 (7 bases). The CDR3 spans 15 residues. Trimming took 7 bases from V and 3 from J, leaving 15 bases between them. The CDR3 here is CASTIRGAHTGELFF. CDR3 bases: TGTGCCAGCACCATTCGGGGGGCCCACACCGGGGAGCTGTTTTTT.

This clonotype was detected many times. The genes are TRBV15 and TRBJ1-1; no clear D gene. Germline CDR1 reads LNHNV; CDR2 reads YYDKDF (reference sequence). V gave up 0 bases and J gave up 3 bases, with 11 bases separating them. This CDR3 spans 15 amino acids. The CDR3 here is CATSREGPGDTEAFF. In nucleotides, the CDR3 is TGTGCCACCAGCAGAGAAGGGCCGGGCGACACTGAAGCTTTCTTT.

This clonotype was picked up a small number of times. The chain employs TRBV20-1 and TRBJ1-1; the D is unclear. CDR3 length: 14 amino acids. Germline lookup yields CDR1 DFQATT and CDR2 SNEGSKA (reference sequence). The ends were cut back, 1 base at V and 3 bases at J, with 12 bases in the middle. CDR3 in amino acids: CSARGPRGHTEAFF. The CDR3 coding sequence is TGCAGTGCTAGAGGGCCCCGAGGGCACACTGAAGCTTTCTTT.

The chain carries TRBV6-1 and TRBJ2-7; D possibly matches TRBD1 or TRBD2 (5 bases each). CDR1 is MNHNS and CDR2 is SASEGT in the germline V gene. This CDR3 spans 15 amino acids. Trimming left V 5 bases short and J 7 bases short, with 21 bases between. The chain's CDR3 is CASSPTGRVLGEQYF. CDR3 nucleotide sequence: TGTGCCAGCAGTCCGACGGGGCGGGTTCTAGGGGAGCAGTACTTC.

The count of this clonotype is one. The chain uses TRBV29-1 and TRBJ2-5; 11 nucleotides align to TRBD2. Trimming removed 3 bases from V and 4 bases from J; junction bases left unmatched: 1. The CDR3 sequence is 13 residues long. Germline loops: CDR1 SQVTM, CDR2 ANQGSEA. The CDR3 loop reads CSVDGTSGETQYF. DNA for the CDR3: TGCAGCGTTGACGGGACTAGCGGAGAGACCCAGTACTTC.

The chain couples TRBV20-1 to TRBJ2-7; 8 bases agree with TRBD2. V dropped 6 bases and J dropped 3; count of bases not matched to a gene: 10. Germline V CDR1 and CDR2: DFQATT, SNEGSKA (reference sequence). The CDR3 has 14 residues. The CDR3 DNA reads as TGCAGTGCCCACCGGGGGGGGAATTACTACGAGCAGTACTTC. Protein product: CSAHRGGNYYEQYF.

This clonotype has a count of ten or more. The chain employs TRBV19 and TRBJ2-2; D is uncertain. CDR3 length equals 14 residues. Germline loops: CDR1 LNHDA, CDR2 SQIVND (reference sequence). The germline V and J ends were trimmed by 3 bases and 7 bases, with 12 bases remaining between them. The CDR3 nucleotides read TGTGCCAGTAGTATTGCCGGGTTGGACGGGGAGCTGTTTTTT. It encodes CASSIAGLDGELFF.

The chain employs TRBV5-1 and TRBJ1-1, with D possibly TRBD1 on 6 matching bases. V lost 1 base to trimming and J lost 3 bases, with 13 bases between them. Germline V gives CDR1 SGHRS, CDR2 YFSETQ. This CDR3 contains 15 residues. The CDR3 region has the DNA TGCGCCAGCAGCTTGCGGGGGCTGGTGTACACTGAAGCTTTCTTT. Its translation: CASSLRGLVYTEAFF.

This clonotype turned up a few times. The V gene is TRBV4-1, the J gene TRBJ2-7, with TRBD2 matching over 8 bases. This CDR3 region has 16 residues. V shed 1 base and J 0 bases; nucleotides not matched to a gene: 5. Per the germline V gene, CDR1 is MGHRA and CDR2 is YSYEKL. In DNA, the CDR3 is TGCGCCAGCAGCCAAGGCGGGGGGCAGAGCTCCTACGAGCAGTACTTC. Translating gives CASSQGGGQSSYEQYF.

This clonotype was picked up many times. V usage is TRBV6-1 and J usage is TRBJ1-2; 8 bases match TRBD1. The CDR3 spans 16 residues. The V segment lost 5 bases and the J segment 5 bases; nucleotides outside the gene matches: 13. Germline CDR1 is MNHNS and CDR2 is SASEGT. The CDR3 spells CASSQTPGQGNYGYTF. The CDR3 bases are TGTGCCAGCAGTCAAACCCCAGGACAGGGAAATTATGGCTACACCTTC.

This chain uses TRBV28 with TRBJ2-4; TRBD2 might be the D (6 bases). This CDR3 has 16 amino acids. V gave up 2 bases and J gave up 1 base, with 12 bases separating them. Germline V lookup: CDR1 MDHEN, CDR2 SYDVKM. CDR3 region: CASSLPGRSAKNIQYF. CDR3 DNA sequence: TGTGCCAGCAGTTTACCAGGGAGGAGTGCCAAAAACATTCAGTACTTC.

This rearrangement joins TRBV6-2 or TRBV6-3 to TRBJ2-2, with 11 bases identical to TRBD2. The germline V gene encodes CDR1 MNHEY and CDR2 SVGEGT. V gave up 5 bases and J gave up 0 bases; unmatched junction bases: 2. This CDR3 spans 16 amino acids. The CDR3 sequence: CASSVLAGANTGELFF. CDR3 nucleotide sequence: TGTGCCAGCAGTGTACTAGCGGGAGCGAACACCGGGGAGCTGTTTTTT.

This clonotype occurred many times. The rearrangement uses TRBV6-5 and TRBJ2-5; 10 nucleotides agree with TRBD2. The CDR3 covers 15 residues. The germline gives CDR1 MNHEY, CDR2 SVGAGI. V gave up 2 bases and J gave up 2 bases; unmatched junction bases: 2. The CDR3 nucleotides are TGTGCCAGCAGTTACCTAGCGGGGGATCAAGAGACCCAGTACTTC. It translates to CASSYLAGDQETQYF.

This clonotype appeared a few times. The chain couples TRBV19 to TRBJ1-2, with D uncertain. CDR1 is LNHDA and CDR2 is SQIVND in the germline V gene (reference sequence). The V end was cut by 8 bases, the J end by 0 bases, with 10 bases between. The CDR3 is 13 amino acids. CDR3 in amino acids: CASLPRTNYGYTF. The CDR3 DNA reads TGTGCCAGTCTCCCGAGAACTAACTATGGCTACACCTTC.

This clonotype was counted ten times or more. CDR3: CASSVEGLAGNTGELFF. In DNA form, the CDR3 reads TGTGCCAGCAGCGTAGAGGGGCTAGCGGGGAACACCGGGGAGCTGTTTTTT. The J gene is TRBJ2-2, the V gene TRBV9, with 8 nucleotides matching TRBD2. The germline V gene has CDR1 SGDLS and CDR2 YYNGEE. The ends lost 0 bases at V and 1 base at J; junction bases unmatched: 5. This CDR3 region has 17 residues.

The chain uses TRBV20-1 and TRBJ2-7, with 10 bases identical to TRBD1. Germline V gene sequence: CDR1 DFQATT, CDR2 SNEGSKA (reference sequence). V dropped 6 bases and J dropped 3; count of bases not matched to a gene: 8. CDR3 length: 14 amino acids. CDR3 protein: CSAPRGQGHYEQYF. Here the CDR3 DNA reads TGCAGTGCCCCTCGGGGACAGGGGCACTACGAGCAGTACTTC.

This clonotype was seen many times. The CDR3 coding sequence is TGTGCCAGCAGTTACGGACAGGGGTTCTCCTACGAGCAGTACTTC. As protein: CASSYGQGFSYEQYF. The rearrangement uses TRBV6-2 or TRBV6-3 and TRBJ2-7; TRBD1 aligns across 9 bases. The J segment lost 0 bases and the V segment lost 2 bases, leaving 2 bases of the junction unmatched. In germline, CDR1 is MNHEY, CDR2 SVGEGT. This CDR3 is built from 15 residues.

The genes are TRBV9 and TRBJ2-5, with 9 bases matching TRBD1. The CDR3 consists of 15 residues. The junction had 7 bases not matched to a gene; V was cut back by 4 bases and J by 3 bases. CDR1 and CDR2 (germline): SGDLS, YYNGEE. This CDR3 reads CASSPQGDREETQYF. The CDR3 coding sequence is TGTGCCAGCAGCCCCCAGGGGGACAGGGAAGAGACCCAGTACTTC.

Many counts were recorded for this clonotype. This chain's CDR3 is CATSDTVTGGYEQYF. For the CDR3, the DNA is TGTGCCACCAGTGATACGGTGACAGGGGGCTACGAGCAGTACTTC. The gene calls are TRBV24-1 and TRBJ2-7; 9 positions agree with TRBD1. With 3 bases clipped from V and 3 bases from J, the junction kept 5 bases outside the gene matches. The CDR3 extends over 15 amino acids. From germline, CDR1 is KGHDR and CDR2 SFDVKD.

CDR3 amino acids: CASSLETSATQYF. As DNA, the CDR3 is TGTGCCAGCAGCTTAGAAACCTCCGCGACCCAGTACTTC. The chain has TRBV13 and TRBJ2-5, with D unclear. Trimming took off 1 base at V and 7 bases at J, with 10 bases between the two ends. The CDR3 covers 13 residues. Germline CDR1 reads PRHDT; CDR2 reads FYEKMQ (reference sequence).